This T cell receptor beta chain was observed in a study of blood T cell repertoires in COVID-19. The table came from immunoSEQ multiplex PCR; TCRdb's copy has only in-frame clones and leaves some out. The sample holds around 300,000 clones, around 85% seen once. The germline V gene encodes CDR1 KGHSY and CDR2 FQNENV. The CDR3 runs 14 residues. Note on this clone: Sequence at one end of the junction differs from germline and may be a read error.

The rearrangement links TRBV16 to TRBJ2-7, with 12 bases lining up with TRBD2. The material sequenced was peripheral blood. The sequence was obtained from a woman aged 50 to 65 with active or convalescent COVID-19. CDR3 DNA sequence: TGTGCCAGCAGCCAATGGGCTAGCGGGAGGGTCGACCACTTC. Amino acid sequence: CASSQWASGRVDHF.